The T cell receptor (beta chain) under discussion was sequenced for a study of early T cells in non-severe SARS-CoV-2 infection. CDR3 length equals 15 residues. V gave up 6 bases and J gave up 5 bases; unmatched junction bases: 10. Germline-derived CDR1 and CDR2 are SGHVS and FNYEAQ. TCRdb analysed the 5' RACE reads with MiXCR anew, one entry per CDR3 protein. The sample gives 56,000 or so distinct CDR3 sequences, about 15% of which show up once; roughly 3.9% is in the top ten. The TCR originated in an adult who was a healthcare worker with PCR-confirmed SARS-CoV-2 infection or an uninfected control (not recorded which). Material: whole blood, obtained at baseline. V is TRBV7-6 and J is TRBJ2-3, with 8 bases matching TRBD1. The CDR3 protein is CASRPTDRGGDTQYF. The DNA for the CDR3 is TGTGCCAGCAGACCCACCGACAGGGGTGGAGATACGCAGTATTTT.